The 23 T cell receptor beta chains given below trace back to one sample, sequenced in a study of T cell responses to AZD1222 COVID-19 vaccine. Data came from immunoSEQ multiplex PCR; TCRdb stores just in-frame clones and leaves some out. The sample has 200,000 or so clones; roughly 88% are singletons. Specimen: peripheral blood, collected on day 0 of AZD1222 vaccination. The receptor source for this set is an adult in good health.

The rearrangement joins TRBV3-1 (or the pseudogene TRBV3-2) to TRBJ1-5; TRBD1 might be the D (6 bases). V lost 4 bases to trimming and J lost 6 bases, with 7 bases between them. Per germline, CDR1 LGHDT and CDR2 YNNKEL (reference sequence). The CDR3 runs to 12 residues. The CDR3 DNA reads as TGTGCCAGCAGCCTACAGGGTCAGCCCCAGCATTTT. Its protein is CASSLQGQPQHF.

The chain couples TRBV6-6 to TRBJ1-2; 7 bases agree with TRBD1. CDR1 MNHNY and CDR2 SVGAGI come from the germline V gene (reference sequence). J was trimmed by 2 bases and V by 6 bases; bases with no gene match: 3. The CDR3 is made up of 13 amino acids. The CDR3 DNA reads TGTGCCAGCAGCCCGGGACAGAACTATGGCTACACCTTC. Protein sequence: CASSPGQNYGYTF.

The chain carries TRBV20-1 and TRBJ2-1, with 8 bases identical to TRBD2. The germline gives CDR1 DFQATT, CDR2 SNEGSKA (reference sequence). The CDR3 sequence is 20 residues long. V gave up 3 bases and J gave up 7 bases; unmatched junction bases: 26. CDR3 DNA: TGCAGTGCTAGTGTCCCACCCTTAACCACCCCGCGGGGGGCGTATAATGAGCAGTTCTTC. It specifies CSASVPPLTTPRGAYNEQFF.

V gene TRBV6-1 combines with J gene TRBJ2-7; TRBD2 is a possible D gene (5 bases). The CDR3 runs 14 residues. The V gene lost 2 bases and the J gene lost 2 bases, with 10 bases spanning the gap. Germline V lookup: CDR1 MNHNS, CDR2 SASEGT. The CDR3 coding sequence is TGTGCCAGCAGTGAATGGACTGGACCCTACGAGCAGTACTTC. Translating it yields CASSEWTGPYEQYF.

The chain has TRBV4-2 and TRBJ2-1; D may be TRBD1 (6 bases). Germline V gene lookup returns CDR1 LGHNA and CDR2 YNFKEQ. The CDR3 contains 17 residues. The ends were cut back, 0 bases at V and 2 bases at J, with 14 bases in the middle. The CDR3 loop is CASSQDQDSSTYNEQFF. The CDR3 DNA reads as TGTGCCAGCAGCCAAGACCAGGACAGCTCTACCTACAATGAGCAGTTCTTC.

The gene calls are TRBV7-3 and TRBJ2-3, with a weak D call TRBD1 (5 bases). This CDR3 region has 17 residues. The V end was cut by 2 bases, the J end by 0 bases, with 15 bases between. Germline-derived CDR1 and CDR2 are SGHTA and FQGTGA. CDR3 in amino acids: CASSLDQGGRSTDTQYF. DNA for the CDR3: TGTGCCAGCAGCTTAGACCAGGGCGGCAGAAGCACAGATACGCAGTATTTT. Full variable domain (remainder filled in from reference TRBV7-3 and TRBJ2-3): GAGVSQTPSNKVTEKGKYVELRCDPISGHTALYWYRQSLGQGPEFLIYFQGTGAADDSGLPNDRFFAVRPEGSVSTLKIQRTERGDSAVYLCASSLDQGGRSTDTQYFGPGTRLTVL.

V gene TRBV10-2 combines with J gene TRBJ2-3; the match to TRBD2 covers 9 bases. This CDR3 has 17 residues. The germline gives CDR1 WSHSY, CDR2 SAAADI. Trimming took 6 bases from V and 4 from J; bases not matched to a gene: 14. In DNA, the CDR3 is TGCGCCAGCAGGGATCGCGAGAGCGGGGGGTGGTCAGATACGCAGTATTTT. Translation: CASRDRESGGWSDTQYF.

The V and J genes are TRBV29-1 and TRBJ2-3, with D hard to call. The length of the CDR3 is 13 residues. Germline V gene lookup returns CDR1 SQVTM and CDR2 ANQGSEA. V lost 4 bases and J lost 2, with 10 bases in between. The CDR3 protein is CSVVAGFTDTQYF. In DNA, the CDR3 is TGCAGCGTTGTAGCCGGCTTCACAGATACGCAGTATTTT.

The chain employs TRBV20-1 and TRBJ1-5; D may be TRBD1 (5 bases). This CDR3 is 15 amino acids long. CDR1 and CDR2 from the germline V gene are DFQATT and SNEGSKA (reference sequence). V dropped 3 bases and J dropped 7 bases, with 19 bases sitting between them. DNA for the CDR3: TGCAGTGCTAGTAAGCAGGGACTCCTTTGGCAGCCCCAGCATTTT. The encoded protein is CSASKQGLLWQPQHF.

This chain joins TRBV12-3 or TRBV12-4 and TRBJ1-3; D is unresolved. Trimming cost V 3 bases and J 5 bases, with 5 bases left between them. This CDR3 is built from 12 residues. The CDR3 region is CASSLYRNTIYF. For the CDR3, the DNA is TGTGCCAGCAGTTTGTACAGAAACACCATATATTTT.

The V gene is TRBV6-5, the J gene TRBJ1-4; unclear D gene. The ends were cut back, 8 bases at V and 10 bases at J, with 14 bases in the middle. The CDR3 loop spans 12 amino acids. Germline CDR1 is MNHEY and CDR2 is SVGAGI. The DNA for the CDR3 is TGTGCCAGCGACCTGAACACGGGAAAACTGTTTTTT. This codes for CASDLNTGKLFF.

The CDR3 nucleotides read TGTGCCAGCAGTTACTCCGGTAGTCGGGGCACTGAAGCTTTCTTT. Translating gives CASSYSGSRGTEAFF. V gene TRBV6-5 combines with J gene TRBJ1-1; D not resolved. The germline gives CDR1 MNHEY, CDR2 SVGAGI. V shed 0 bases and J shed 4 bases, with 12 bases lying between them. This CDR3 comprises 15 residues.

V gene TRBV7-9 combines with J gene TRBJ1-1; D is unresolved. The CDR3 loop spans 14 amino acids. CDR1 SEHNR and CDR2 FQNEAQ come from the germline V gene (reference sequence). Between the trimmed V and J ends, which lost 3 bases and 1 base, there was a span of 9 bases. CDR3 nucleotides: TGTGCCAGCAGCTTCCGTCCCCAGAACACTGAAGCTTTCTTT. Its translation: CASSFRPQNTEAFF.

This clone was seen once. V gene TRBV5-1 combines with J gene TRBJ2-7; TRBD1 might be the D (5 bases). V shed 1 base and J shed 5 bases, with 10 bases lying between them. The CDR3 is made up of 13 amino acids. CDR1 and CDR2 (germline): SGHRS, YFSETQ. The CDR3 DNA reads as TGCGCCAGCAGCTTGAACGCAGGGCACGAGCAGTACTTC. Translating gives CASSLNAGHEQYF.

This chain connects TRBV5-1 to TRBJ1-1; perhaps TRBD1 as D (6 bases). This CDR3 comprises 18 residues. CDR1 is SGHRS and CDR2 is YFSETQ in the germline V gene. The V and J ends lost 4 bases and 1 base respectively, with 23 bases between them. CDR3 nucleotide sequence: TGCGCCAGCAGCACCTTCCCCCGACAGGAGCTCAGGAACACTGAAGCTTTCTTT. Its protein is CASSTFPRQELRNTEAFF. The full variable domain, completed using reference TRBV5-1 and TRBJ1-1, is KAGVTQTPRYLIKTRGQQVTLSCSPISGHRSVSWYQQTPGQGLQFLFEYFSETQRNKGNFPGRFSGRQFSNSRSEMNVSTLELGDSALYLCASSTFPRQELRNTEAFFGQGTRLTVV.

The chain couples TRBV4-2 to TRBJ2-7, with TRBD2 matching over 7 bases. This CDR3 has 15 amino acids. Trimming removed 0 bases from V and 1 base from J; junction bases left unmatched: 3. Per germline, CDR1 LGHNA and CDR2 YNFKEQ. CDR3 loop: CASSQDLGGSYEQYF. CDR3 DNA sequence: TGTGCCAGCAGCCAAGATCTGGGGGGGTCCTACGAGCAGTACTTC.

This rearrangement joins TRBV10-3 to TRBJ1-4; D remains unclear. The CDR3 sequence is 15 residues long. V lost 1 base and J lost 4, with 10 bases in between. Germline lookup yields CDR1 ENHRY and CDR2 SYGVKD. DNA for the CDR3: TGTGCCATCAGTGAGTATTACAGATTTAATGAAAAACTGTTTTTT. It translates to CAISEYYRFNEKLFF.

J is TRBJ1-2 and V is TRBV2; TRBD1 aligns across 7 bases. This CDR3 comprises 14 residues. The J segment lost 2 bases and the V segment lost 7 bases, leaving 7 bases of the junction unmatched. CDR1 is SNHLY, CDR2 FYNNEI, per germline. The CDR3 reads CASNLRDSNYGYTF. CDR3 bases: TGTGCCAGCAACCTAAGGGACAGCAACTATGGCTACACCTTC.

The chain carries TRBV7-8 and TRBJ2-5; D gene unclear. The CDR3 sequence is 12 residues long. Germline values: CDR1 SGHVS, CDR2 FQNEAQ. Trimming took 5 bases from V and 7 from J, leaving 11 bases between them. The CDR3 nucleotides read TGTGCCAGCAGCCTGAGATCTGGGACCCAGTACTTC. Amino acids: CASSLRSGTQYF. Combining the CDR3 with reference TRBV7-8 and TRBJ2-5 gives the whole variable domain GAGVSQSPRYKVAKRGQDVALRCDPISGHVSLFWYQQALGQGPEFLTYFQNEAQLDKSGLPSDRFFAERPEGSVSTLKIQRTQQEDSAVYLCASSLRSGTQYFGPGTRLLVL.

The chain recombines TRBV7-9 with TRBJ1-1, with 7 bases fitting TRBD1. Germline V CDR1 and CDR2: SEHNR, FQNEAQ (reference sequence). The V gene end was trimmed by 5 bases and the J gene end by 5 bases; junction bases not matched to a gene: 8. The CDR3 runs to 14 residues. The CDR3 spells CASSLQGVRTEAFF. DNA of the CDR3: TGTGCCAGCAGCCTCCAGGGGGTTAGGACTGAAGCTTTCTTT.

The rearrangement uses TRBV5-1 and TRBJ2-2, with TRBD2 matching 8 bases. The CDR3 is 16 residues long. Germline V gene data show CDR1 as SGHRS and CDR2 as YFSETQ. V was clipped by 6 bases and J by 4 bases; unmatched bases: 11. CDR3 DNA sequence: TGCGCCAGCACAAGGGGCGGGGGGCCCATCACCGGGGAGCTGTTTTTT. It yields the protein CASTRGGGPITGELFF.

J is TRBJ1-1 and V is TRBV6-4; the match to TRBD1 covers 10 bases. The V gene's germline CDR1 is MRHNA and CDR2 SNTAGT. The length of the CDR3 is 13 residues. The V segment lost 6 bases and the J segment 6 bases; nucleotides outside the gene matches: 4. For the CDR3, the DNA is TGTGCCAGCAGGGGACAGGGGACGGCTGAAGCTTTCTTT. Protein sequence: CASRGQGTAEAFF.

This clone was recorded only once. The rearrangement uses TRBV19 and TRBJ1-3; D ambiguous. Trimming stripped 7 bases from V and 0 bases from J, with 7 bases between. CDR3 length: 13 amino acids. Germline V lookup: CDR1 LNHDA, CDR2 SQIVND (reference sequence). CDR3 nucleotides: TGTGCCAGTACTAAAACCTCTGGAAACACCATATATTTT. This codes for CASTKTSGNTIYF. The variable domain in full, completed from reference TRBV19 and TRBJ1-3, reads DGGITQSPKYLFRKEGQNVTLSCEQNLNHDAMYWYRQDPGQGLRLIYYSQIVNDFQKGDIAEGYSVSREKKESFPLTVTSAQKNPTAFYLCASTKTSGNTIYFGEGSWLTVV.